Listed here are 17 T cell receptor beta chains from one sample, sequenced in a study of shared T cell receptors in the human thymus. The data were produced by immunoSEQ multiplex PCR, yet TCRdb's version contains in-frame clones alone and is incomplete. The repertoire includes under 850,000 clones, roughly 90% of them detected once, and 0.008% to 0.011% sits in the top ten. The sample was also reused in another study, on human thymus T cells.

The sample was thymocytes. These receptors were taken from a boy in the first two years of life with a congenital heart defect.

This chain uses TRBV14 with TRBJ2-7, with TRBD2 matching over 7 bases. In germline, CDR1 is SGHDN, CDR2 FVKESK. Trimming cost V 2 bases and J 5 bases; bases outside gene matches: 9. The CDR3 covers 15 residues. In nucleotides, the CDR3 is TGTGCCAGCAGCCAAACAGGCGGGAGAGTGGACGAGCAGTACTTC. It codes for CASSQTGGRVDEQYF.

This clone has a single count. CDR3 in DNA: TGTGCCAGCGCCCCCCCGTCTAGCGGGATCCAAGAGACCCAGTACTTC. This gives the protein CASAPPSSGIQETQYF. This chain uses TRBV27 with TRBJ2-5, with TRBD2 matching over 9 bases. The CDR3 runs 16 residues. CDR1 and CDR2 (germline): MNHEY, SMNVEV (reference sequence). V shed 8 bases, J shed 1 base, and the junction held 11 bases outside the gene matches.

This chain connects TRBV12-5 to TRBJ2-3; 9 nucleotides line up with TRBD1. This CDR3 has 24 amino acids. Trimming cost V 4 bases and J 0 bases; bases outside gene matches: 29. CDR1 and CDR2 (germline): LGHNT, FRNRAP. The CDR3 region is CASGYLPGQGTGLRRSASTDTQYF. The CDR3 nucleotides are TGTGCTAGTGGTTACCTCCCGGGACAGGGAACAGGCCTCCGGCGATCCGCTAGCACAGATACGCAGTATTTT.

The chain is built from TRBV14 and TRBJ2-1, with a possible D match to TRBD1 (6 bases). The CDR3 is 14 amino acids. The V end was cut by 4 bases, the J end by 6 bases, with 13 bases between. In germline, CDR1 is SGHDN, CDR2 FVKESK. For the CDR3, the DNA is TGTGCCAGCAGCCGCAGGACAGACTTCAATGAGCAGTTCTTC. This encodes CASSRRTDFNEQFF. The complete variable domain, with remaining parts taken from reference TRBV14 and TRBJ2-1, reads EAGVTQFPSHSVIEKGQTVTLRCDPISGHDNLYWYRRVMGKEIKFLLHFVKESKQDESGMPNNRFLAERTGGTYSTLKVQPAELEDSGVYFCASSRRTDFNEQFFGPGTRLTVL.

The chain couples TRBV6-1 to TRBJ2-7; TRBD2 agrees at 12 bases. This CDR3 is 17 amino acids long. The junction had 13 bases not matched to a gene; V was cut back by 4 bases and J by 6 bases. The germline V gene has CDR1 MNHNS and CDR2 SASEGT. DNA of the CDR3: TGTGCCAGCAGTGTCCCGGGACTAGCGGGCCGTACGGGCGAGCAGTACTTC. Translated, it gives CASSVPGLAGRTGEQYF.

The chain combines TRBV28 with TRBJ2-7, with 7 positions matching TRBD1. Germline CDR1 MDHEN, CDR2 SYDVKM. V was pared by 5 bases and J by 2 bases, with 9 bases of the junction left unmatched. CDR3 length equals 15 residues. The CDR3 DNA sequence: TGTGCCAGCAGTCTACAACCCGGACAGGCCTACGAGCAGTACTTC. It translates to CASSLQPGQAYEQYF.

CDR3 residues: CASSLSQGLAGARTDTQYF. In DNA, the CDR3 is TGCGCCAGCAGCTTGTCACAGGGTCTAGCGGGAGCCCGCACAGATACGCAGTATTTT. V is TRBV5-1 and J is TRBJ2-3; TRBD2 agrees at 10 bases. The J segment lost 1 base and the V segment lost 1 base, leaving 12 bases of the junction unmatched. Germline V gene lookup returns CDR1 SGHRS and CDR2 YFSETQ. This CDR3 comprises 19 residues.

The chain combines TRBV28 with TRBJ2-1; 7 bases agree with TRBD2. Trimming took 6 bases from V and 4 from J; bases not matched to a gene: 21. This CDR3 comprises 19 residues. Germline V lookup: CDR1 MDHEN, CDR2 SYDVKM. The CDR3 sequence is CASSQPGLHSTMPYNEQFF. The DNA of the CDR3 is TGTGCCAGCAGCCAACCGGGACTACATTCAACCATGCCATACAATGAGCAGTTCTTC.

CDR3 in amino acids: CASSSSPGTSPYWETQYF. In DNA form, the CDR3 reads TGTGCCAGCAGCTCATCTCCCGGGACTAGCCCTTATTGGGAGACCCAGTACTTC. This rearrangement joins TRBV11-2 to TRBJ2-5, with 9 nucleotides matching TRBD2. The CDR3 runs 18 residues. Germline V gene sequence: CDR1 SGHAT, CDR2 FQNNGV. The V segment lost 4 bases and the J segment 5 bases; nucleotides outside the gene matches: 17.

The rearrangement uses TRBV4-2 and TRBJ2-3; 7 positions match TRBD2. The germline V gene has CDR1 LGHNA and CDR2 YNFKEQ. Unmatched junction bases numbered 3, after V lost 0 bases and J lost 0 bases. The CDR3 spans 16 residues. Here the CDR3 reads CASSQEWRGSTDTQYF. CDR3 nucleotide sequence: TGTGCCAGCAGCCAAGAGTGGCGGGGGAGCACAGATACGCAGTATTTT.

The chain couples TRBV4-3 to TRBJ1-2; 7 nucleotides match TRBD1. Germline CDR1 is LGHNA and CDR2 is YSLEER. J was trimmed by 2 bases and V by 3 bases; bases with no gene match: 12. The CDR3 is made up of 17 amino acids. CDR3 coding DNA: TGCGCCAGCAGCCAGGAATCCGGGACAGCCCAGAACTATGGCTACACCTTC. It translates to CASSQESGTAQNYGYTF.

This clone was seen a few times. The V and J genes are TRBV29-1 and TRBJ1-1, with a tentative D call TRBD1 (5 bases). This CDR3 region has 13 residues. Germline V CDR1 and CDR2: SQVTM, ANQGSEA. V lost 0 bases to trimming and J lost 7 bases, with 12 bases between them. This CDR3 reads CSVEDPRGVEAFF. The CDR3 DNA is TGCAGCGTTGAAGATCCTCGGGGGGTTGAAGCTTTCTTT.

The rearrangement joins TRBV4-2 to TRBJ2-1; possible D gene TRBD2, 6 bases. V was pared by 0 bases and J by 7 bases, with 7 bases between. Germline CDR1 LGHNA, CDR2 YNFKEQ. CDR3 size: 13 residues. The DNA for the CDR3 is TGTGCCAGCAGCCAAGATCGGGAGAATGAGCAGTTCTTC. Translation: CASSQDRENEQFF.

This chain uses TRBV2 with TRBJ2-7; 8 bases line up with TRBD2. The CDR3 length is 12 residues. Losses at the gene ends were 10 bases for V and 3 bases for J; bases not matched to a gene: 5. From germline, CDR1 is SNHLY and CDR2 FYNNEI. For the CDR3, the DNA is TGTGCCACCGGGGGGGAGAGCTACGAGCAGTACTTC. It is translated as CATGGESYEQYF.

The V gene is TRBV7-3, the J gene TRBJ2-7; 13 nucleotides match TRBD2. V gave up 5 bases and J gave up 5 bases; unmatched junction bases: 12. Germline-derived CDR1 and CDR2 are SGHTA and FQGTGA. This CDR3 is 17 amino acids long. The CDR3 loop is CASSPSGLAGYPNEQYF. CDR3 coding DNA: TGTGCCAGCAGCCCGTCGGGACTAGCGGGATACCCTAACGAGCAGTACTTC.

The chain carries TRBV7-2 and TRBJ2-2; TRBD1 might be the D (6 bases). Looked up from germline, CDR1 is SGHTA and CDR2 is FQGNSA. The CDR3 is 14 residues long. Trimming shortened V by 5 bases and J by 6 bases, and 13 bases separated the two germline ends. The CDR3 DNA reads TGTGCCAGCAGCCCACTACAGGGCCCCGGGGAGCTGTTTTTT. Translated, it gives CASSPLQGPGELFF.

The V and J genes are TRBV7-2 and TRBJ2-1; 10 nucleotides agree with TRBD1. This CDR3 comprises 15 residues. V lost 5 bases to trimming and J lost 6 bases; unmatched junction nucleotides: 7. The germline gives CDR1 SGHTA, CDR2 FQGNSA. CDR3 loop: CASSARDRGGNEQFF. DNA of the CDR3: TGTGCCAGCAGCGCCCGGGACAGGGGAGGCAATGAGCAGTTCTTC.